The subject of this entry is one T cell receptor beta chain. The target antigen is unknown. The entry originates in a study of shared clonotypes between healthy human individuals. Study-level findings and limits: The diversity represented, both genetic and in exposure history, was limited by few donors. Donor clonotype sharing was expected to depend on sequencing depth.

Germline lookup yields CDR1 MDHEN and CDR2 SYDVKM. This CDR3 comprises 20 residues. The trim removed 0 bases at V and 4 bases at J, leaving 16 bases unmatched. CD45RO-negative, CCR7-positively selected cells formed the naive CD8 fraction, excluding terminally differentiated effector memory CD45RA+ cells. The DNA input per sorted-subset replicate PCR was around 200 ng, corresponding to 28,000 or so T cell genomes. Methods used by the authors: Filtering differed since immunoSEQ provided only junctions, with no quality scores. Libraries were prepared by immunoSEQ multiplex PCR; TCRdb keeps only in-frame clonotypes and omits some of them. The DNA was the basis for D and trimming; V, J and clone size are from that table. The table has about 700,000 clones, roughly 94% seen once.

The sequence was obtained from a young man in good health. The gene calls are TRBV28 and TRBJ1-5; 9 nucleotides align to TRBD1. Sequenced sample: naive CD8+ T cells sorted from blood. For the CDR3, the DNA is TGTGCCAGCAGTTTATGGGGGACAGGGATCAGCGGGGCCTTAAATCAGCCCCAGCATTTT. Translated, it gives CASSLWGTGISGALNQPQHF. The complete variable domain, with remaining parts taken from reference TRBV28 and TRBJ1-5, reads DVKVTQSSRYLVKRTGEKVFLECVQDMDHENMFWYRQDPGLGLRLIYFSYDVKMKEKGDIPEGYSVSREKKERFSLILESASTNQTSMYLCASSLWGTGISGALNQPQHFGDGTRLSIL.